The 12 T cell receptor beta chains given below trace back to one sample, sequenced in a study of shared clonotypes between healthy human individuals. Profiled with immunoSEQ multiplex PCR; TCRdb holds only in-frame clones, not every one. The sample consists of hundreds of thousands of clones, more than 70% of them appearing once. Sequencing was performed on memory CD4+ T cells sorted from blood. Subset defined: CD45RA-negative fraction. The receptors shown here come from a woman aged 25 to 45 in good health.

The chain is built from TRBV7-8 and TRBJ2-7; D uncertain. The V end was cut by 4 bases, the J end by 4 bases, with 20 bases between. Per germline, CDR1 SGHVS and CDR2 FQNEAQ. This CDR3 is built from 16 residues. CDR3 amino acids: CASSSHHASSPYEQYF. For the CDR3, the DNA is TGTGCCAGCAGCTCTCATCATGCTAGTTCCCCTTACGAGCAGTACTTC.

A few counts support this clone. CDR3 amino acids: CASSLVRPWNTEAFF. The CDR3 bases are TGTGCCAGCAGCTTAGTCCGTCCCTGGAACACTGAAGCTTTCTTT. This sequence joins TRBV7-7 and TRBJ1-1; D remains unclear. Germline CDR1 and CDR2: SSHAT and FNYEAQ (reference sequence). V lost 1 base and J lost 1, with 10 bases in between. This CDR3 is 15 amino acids long.

V is TRBV5-1 and J is TRBJ2-3; possible D gene TRBD2, 7 bases. The CDR3 contains 16 residues. Germline CDR1 is SGHRS and CDR2 is YFSETQ. Trimming removed 6 bases from V and 0 bases from J, with 17 bases in between. In nucleotides, the CDR3 is TGCGCCAGCACCGTTGGGGGGGGCGTTAGCACAGATACGCAGTATTTT. It is translated as CASTVGGGVSTDTQYF. Supplemented by reference TRBV5-1 and TRBJ2-3, the full variable domain reads KAGVTQTPRYLIKTRGQQVTLSCSPISGHRSVSWYQQTPGQGLQFLFEYFSETQRNKGNFPGRFSGRQFSNSRSEMNVSTLELGDSALYLCASTVGGGVSTDTQYFGPGTRLTVL.

V is TRBV27 and J is TRBJ2-7, with a possible D match to TRBD2 (6 bases). Germline-derived CDR1 and CDR2 are MNHEY and SMNVEV (reference sequence). The ends were cut back, 4 bases at V and 2 bases at J, with 12 bases in the middle. The CDR3 sequence is 14 residues long. CDR3 amino acids: CASSSSGPTYEQYF. The CDR3 DNA reads TGTGCCAGCAGTTCGAGCGGGCCTACCTACGAGCAGTACTTC.

This clone appeared a single time. The chain's CDR3 is CASSLQGVSEKLFF. The CDR3 DNA follows: TGTGCCAGCAGCCTACAGGGAGTGAGTGAAAAACTGTTTTTT. The chain recombines TRBV7-9 with TRBJ1-4; tentatively, D is TRBD1 (6 bases). The V end lost 5 bases, the J end lost 7 bases, and 14 bases lay between the germline ends. This CDR3 has 14 residues. Germline assignment: CDR1 SEHNR and CDR2 FQNEAQ (reference sequence).

The CDR3, as DNA: TGCGCCAGCAGGGTGGGCAGGGTACAGTTCTTC. Translation gives CASRVGRVQFF. The V and J genes are TRBV5-1 and TRBJ2-1; TRBD1 is a possible D gene (5 bases). Germline loops: CDR1 SGHRS, CDR2 YFSETQ. Trimming left V 5 bases short and J 13 bases short, with 13 bases between. The CDR3 covers 11 residues.

The V and J genes are TRBV25-1 and TRBJ2-7; D may correspond to TRBD1 or TRBD2 (6 bases each). The length of the CDR3 is 16 residues. The germline gives CDR1 MGHDK, CDR2 SYGVNS. The germline V and J ends were trimmed by 2 bases and 4 bases, with 18 bases remaining between them. The CDR3 protein is CASSEEQGTPSYEQYF. The CDR3 DNA is TGTGCCAGCAGTGAAGAGCAGGGGACTCCCTCTTACGAGCAGTACTTC.

The chain links TRBV18 to TRBJ2-4; no reliable D call. Trimming cost V 0 bases and J 2 bases, with 2 bases left between them. The CDR3 runs to 13 residues. Germline CDR1 KGHSH, CDR2 LQKENI. CDR3 in amino acids: CASSPPTKNIQYF. CDR3 DNA: TGTGCCAGCTCACCACCGACCAAAAACATTCAGTACTTC. The entire variable domain, with the rest obtained from reference TRBV18 and TRBJ2-4, is as follows: NAGVMQNPRHLVRRRGQEARLRCSPMKGHSHVYWYRQLPEEGLKFMVYLQKENIIDESGMPKERFSAEFPKEGPSILRIQQVVRGDSAAYFCASSPPTKNIQYFGAGTRLSVL.

The rearrangement uses TRBV11-2 and TRBJ2-6; D unresolved. The CDR3 is made up of 16 amino acids. The germline V and J ends were trimmed by 1 base and 1 base, with 8 bases remaining between them. CDR1 is SGHAT, CDR2 FQNNGV, per germline. CDR3 nucleotides: TGTGCCAGCAGCTTAGCTGGGTATTCTGGGGCCAACGTCCTGACTTTC. Its translation: CASSLAGYSGANVLTF. Using reference TRBV11-2 and TRBJ2-6 for the parts outside the CDR3, the full variable domain is EAGVAQSPRYKIIEKRQSVAFWCNPISGHATLYWYQQILGQGPKLLIQFQNNGVVDDSQLPKDRFSAERLKGVDSTLKIQPAKLEDSAVYLCASSLAGYSGANVLTFGAGSRLTVL.

The rearrangement uses TRBV7-9 and TRBJ2-2; possibly TRBD2 for D (5 bases). Trimming stripped 5 bases from V and 5 bases from J, with 21 bases between. Germline CDR1 and CDR2: SEHNR and FQNEAQ (reference sequence). The CDR3 sequence is 17 residues long. CDR3 sequence reads: CASSARGRTSRTGELFF. In nucleotides, the CDR3 is TGTGCCAGCAGCGCCCGGGGTCGGACCTCGAGGACCGGGGAGCTGTTTTTT.

The J gene is TRBJ2-7, the V gene TRBV7-9; TRBD2 aligns across 7 bases. Germline trimming cut 5 bases from V and 9 bases from J; bases unmatched to any gene: 13. The CDR3 contains 14 residues. The V gene's germline CDR1 is SEHNR and CDR2 FQNEAQ (reference sequence). CDR3 sequence (DNA): TGTGCCAGCAGCAAGAGACAAGCGGGATTGGTGCAGTACTTC. Amino acid sequence: CASSKRQAGLVQYF.

V usage is TRBV5-4 and J usage is TRBJ2-6; tentatively, D is TRBD1 (6 bases). The CDR3 consists of 19 residues. Between the trimmed V and J ends, which lost 0 bases and 3 bases, there was a span of 19 bases. Per germline, CDR1 SGHNT and CDR2 YYREEE (reference sequence). The CDR3 nucleotides read TGTGCCAGCAGCTTGGTGCTGGGCAGGGGACGTGGTGGGGCCAACGTCCTGACTTTC. Its translation: CASSLVLGRGRGGANVLTF.